Given below is one TCR beta chain in context. Nashville, Tennessee was home to all donors, each a Caucasian adult. Profiled with immunoSEQ multiplex PCR; TCRdb holds only in-frame clones, not every one. The table includes just over 2,000,000 clones, 85% to 95% detected once. This entry comes from a study of shared clonotypes between healthy human individuals. The CDR3 has 15 amino acids. Trimming cost V 4 bases and J 4 bases; bases outside gene matches: 5. The germline V gene has CDR1 SGHNT and CDR2 YYREEE (reference sequence). This TCR was recovered from a man aged 18 to 30 in good health. The gene calls are TRBV5-4 and TRBJ2-1; TRBD2 matches at 10 bases. Material: naive CD4+ T cells sorted from blood. Subset here: CD45RA+ positively selected. The CDR3, as DNA: TGTGCCAGCAGCGTCACTAGCGGGAAATACAATGAGCAGTTCTTC. Amino acid sequence: CASSVTSGKYNEQFF.